Presented here are 14 T cell receptor beta chains from one specimen sequenced in a study of Ad26.COV2.S vaccination and SARS-CoV-2 variants. This sample's treatment: some 20 received Ad26.COV2.S at low or high dose, single or two shots; 5 received placebo; per-sample allocation not given. Specimen acquisition occurred on day 63 following the initial vaccine or placebo injection. Data came from immunoSEQ multiplex PCR; TCRdb stores just in-frame clones and leaves some out. The table includes some 340,000 clones, about 85% detected once. Sequences were derived from peripheral blood, sampled in a trial of Ad26.COV2.S vaccine versus placebo. These receptors originate from a person between 18 and 65 years old who received the Ad26.COV2.S COVID-19 vaccine or a placebo.

The V and J genes are TRBV30 and TRBJ1-5; TRBD1 agrees at 9 bases. The germline V gene encodes CDR1 GTSNPN and CDR2 SVGIG (reference sequence). This CDR3 contains 15 residues. With V trimmed by 3 bases and J by 1 base, 4 bases remained unmatched. The CDR3 reads CAWSRGTGSNQPQHF. The CDR3 DNA follows: TGTGCCTGGAGCCGAGGGACAGGGAGCAATCAGCCCCAGCATTTT.

The rearrangement links TRBV19 to TRBJ1-2; the match to TRBD1 covers 9 bases. In germline, CDR1 is LNHDA, CDR2 SQIVND (reference sequence). V was pared by 5 bases and J by 12 bases, with 10 bases of the junction left unmatched. The CDR3 has 13 amino acids. In nucleotides, the CDR3 is TGTGCCAGTAGTCCCAGGACAGGGGAAAGAAACACCTTC. Amino acid sequence: CASSPRTGERNTF.

This rearrangement joins TRBV11-2 to TRBJ2-7; 8 bases match TRBD1. Germline V lookup: CDR1 SGHAT, CDR2 FQNNGV. There are 15 residues in the CDR3. V lost 1 base and J lost 4; bases outside the gene matches: 6. CDR3 protein: CASSLGAGGNYEQYF. Written as DNA, the CDR3 is TGTGCCAGCAGCTTAGGCGCAGGGGGCAATTACGAGCAGTACTTC.

The DNA of the CDR3 is TGTGCCAGCAGCCCCGGACAGGTTTACACCGGGGAGCTGTTTTTT. Its translation: CASSPGQVYTGELFF. The rearrangement uses TRBV7-3 and TRBJ2-2; 7 bases are a match to TRBD1. V lost 5 bases to trimming and J lost 3 bases; unmatched junction nucleotides: 6. The germline gives CDR1 SGHTA, CDR2 FQGTGA. CDR3 size: 15 residues.

The chain uses TRBV9 and TRBJ1-2, with D perhaps matching TRBD1 (6 bases). The CDR3 spans 13 residues. CDR1 and CDR2 from the germline V gene are SGDLS and YYNGEE. V lost 3 bases and J 2 bases, leaving 8 bases between the germline ends. CDR3 region: CASSEGGNYGYTF. The DNA of the CDR3 is TGTGCCAGCAGCGAAGGGGGGAACTATGGCTACACCTTC.

This clone was counted a single time. The chain combines TRBV4-1 with TRBJ1-4, with D unresolved. Per the germline V gene, CDR1 is MGHRA and CDR2 is YSYEKL. This CDR3 spans 15 amino acids. Between the trimmed V and J ends, which lost 0 bases and 7 bases, there was a span of 12 bases. CDR3 nucleotides: TGCGCCAGCAGCCAAGATCCGGGGATGCGTGAAAAACTGTTTTTT. Translation gives CASSQDPGMREKLFF.

The chain has TRBV5-4 and TRBJ2-5; D is ambiguous. V was shortened by 2 bases and J by 7 bases, with 6 bases between the two germline ends. The CDR3 is made up of 11 amino acids. The germline V gene has CDR1 SGHNT and CDR2 YYREEE (reference sequence). CDR3 in amino acids: CASSFSRTQYF. DNA of the CDR3: TGTGCCAGCAGCTTTTCCCGGACCCAGTACTTC.

V is TRBV7-3 and J is TRBJ2-1; 8 bases match TRBD2. Germline loops: CDR1 SGHTA, CDR2 FQGTGA. Trimming removed 5 bases from V and 13 bases from J; junction bases left unmatched: 10. The CDR3 runs 13 residues. DNA for the CDR3: TGTGCCAGCAGCCGGGGGGGAGTTATAGCTCAGTTCTTC. Translated: CASSRGGVIAQFF.

The V call is TRBV11-3, the J call TRBJ2-4, with 9 bases lining up with TRBD1. The CDR3 loop spans 16 amino acids. Germline V gene sequence: CDR1 SGHNT, CDR2 YENEEA. V was clipped by 1 base and J by 9 bases; unmatched bases: 10. The CDR3 DNA reads TGTGCCAGCAGCTTAGTCCTCGGGACAGGGAGTAGCATTCAGTACTTC. Translated: CASSLVLGTGSSIQYF.

The chain combines TRBV2 with TRBJ2-2; D may be TRBD1 or TRBD2 (5 bases each). The germline CDR1 and CDR2 sequences are SNHLY and FYNNEI. The CDR3 contains 17 residues. V was pared by 1 base and J by 7 bases, with 19 bases between. CDR3 DNA sequence: TGTGCCAGCAGTGAAGTCCGGGGCGGTAGGGATAACGGGGAGCTGTTTTTT. This sequence encodes CASSEVRGGRDNGELFF.

The chain joins TRBV28 to TRBJ1-5; tentatively, D is TRBD1 (5 bases). CDR3 length equals 16 residues. Germline CDR1 and CDR2: MDHEN and SYDVKM. Trimming shortened V by 8 bases and J by 2 bases, and 19 bases separated the two germline ends. The CDR3, as DNA: TGTGCCAGCGGAAGACGAGGGGAGAACGGCAATCAGCCCCAGCATTTT. It encodes CASGRRGENGNQPQHF.

The rearrangement uses TRBV7-6 and TRBJ2-7, with 9 bases matching TRBD2. The CDR3 extends over 15 amino acids. Unmatched junction bases numbered 5, after V lost 5 bases and J lost 0 bases. The germline V gene has CDR1 SGHVS and CDR2 FNYEAQ. The CDR3: CASSLSGGPSYEQYF. DNA of the CDR3: TGTGCCAGCAGCCTTAGCGGGGGACCCTCCTACGAGCAGTACTTC.

V is TRBV2 and J is TRBJ2-1; TRBD2 matches 10 bases. The germline CDR1 and CDR2 sequences are SNHLY and FYNNEI. This CDR3 spans 14 amino acids. V trimming: 7 bases; J trimming: 0 bases; junction bases outside the gene matches: 0. The CDR3 protein is CASTSGSSYNEQFF. In DNA form, the CDR3 reads TGTGCCAGCACTAGCGGGAGCTCCTACAATGAGCAGTTCTTC.

V gene TRBV28 combines with J gene TRBJ2-1; weak D call: TRBD2 (5 bases). Trimming cost V 6 bases and J 9 bases, with 12 bases left between them. This CDR3 is 12 amino acids long. Per the germline V gene, CDR1 is MDHEN and CDR2 is SYDVKM. The CDR3 region has the DNA TGTGCCAGCAGACCTCTAGCAGGTGAGCAGTTCTTC. Translation: CASRPLAGEQFF.